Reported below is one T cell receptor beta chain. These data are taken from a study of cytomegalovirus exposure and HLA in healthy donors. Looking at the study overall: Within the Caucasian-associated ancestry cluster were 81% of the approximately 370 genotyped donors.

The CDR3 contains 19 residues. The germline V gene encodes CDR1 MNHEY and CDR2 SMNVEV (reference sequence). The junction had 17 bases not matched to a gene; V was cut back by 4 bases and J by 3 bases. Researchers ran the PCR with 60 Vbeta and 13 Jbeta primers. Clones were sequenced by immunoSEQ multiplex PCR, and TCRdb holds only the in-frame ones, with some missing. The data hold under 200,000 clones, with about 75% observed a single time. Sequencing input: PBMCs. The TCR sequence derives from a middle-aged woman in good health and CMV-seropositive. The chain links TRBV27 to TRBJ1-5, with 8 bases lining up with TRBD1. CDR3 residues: CASSSRQGRTVEFNQPQHF. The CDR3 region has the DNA TGTGCCAGCAGTTCTCGACAGGGGCGTACGGTTGAGTTCAATCAGCCCCAGCATTTT.